Only a few counts were recorded for the clone carrying this T cell receptor (beta chain). RNA transcripts were the template for amplifying TCR beta CDR3 regions. The HTBI primer set served for first-round RT-PCR of the TCR CDR3. TCRdb analysed the multiplex PCR reads with MiXCR anew, one entry per CDR3 protein. The table has some 370,000 distinct CDR3 sequences, more than 12% seen once. The data derive from a study of T cells in Graves' hyperthyroidism and ophthalmopathy. The wider study: Upon initial diagnosis and before any treatment, peripheral blood was collected.

Source material: blood. The source of this sequence is a man aged 50 or older with Graves' ophthalmopathy.

The CDR3 DNA follows: TGCAGCCCCCAACGGACAGGGCTTAATTCACCCCTCCACTTT. Translating gives CSPQRTGLNSPLHF. The J gene is TRBJ1-6, the V gene TRBV20-1, with TRBD1 matching over 8 bases. From germline, CDR1 is DFQATT and CDR2 SNEGSKA (reference sequence). This CDR3 has 14 residues.